Each of the 7 T cell receptor beta chains below was sequenced from the same sample in a study of CD8+CD57+ T cells in acquired aplastic anemia. Those patients picked for sequencing had displayed CD8+CD57+ cell expansion on flow cytometry. The TCR beta profiling, which covered VDJ combination and CDR3 sequence, was carried out using genomic DNA as the template. TCRdb re-called the reads with MiXCR, one entry per CDR3 protein. Found here are about 200,000 distinct CDR3 sequences, 65% of them singletons; the top ten hold roughly 61%. Sequenced sample: sorted CD4+, CD8+, or CD8+CD57+ T cells (not recorded which) from PBMCs. These receptors all stem from a human donor with aplastic anemia.

The chain uses TRBV10-2 and TRBJ2-1, with no clear D. V lost 10 bases and J 6 bases, leaving 7 bases between the germline ends. The length of the CDR3 is 10 residues. Germline values: CDR1 WSHSY, CDR2 SAAADI. This chain's CDR3 is CAIPSNEQFF. The CDR3 DNA reads as TGCGCCATTCCGTCCAATGAGCAGTTCTTC.

The chain uses TRBV14 and TRBJ2-5, with 7 bases fitting TRBD2. CDR1 is SGHDN and CDR2 is FVKESK in the germline V gene. CDR3 length equals 14 residues. V lost 4 bases and J lost 4; bases outside the gene matches: 6. CDR3 in amino acids: CASSLRGEGETQYF. The DNA for the CDR3 is TGTGCCAGCAGCCTACGGGGGGAGGGAGAGACCCAGTACTTC.

This sequence joins TRBV7-2 and TRBJ1-6, with a possible D match to TRBD1 (6 bases). Trimming left V 1 base short and J 10 bases short, with 14 bases between. Germline lookup yields CDR1 SGHTA and CDR2 FQGNSA. The CDR3 spans 15 residues. The CDR3 protein is CASSLVSGAGSPLHF. CDR3 nucleotides: TGTGCCAGCAGCTTAGTTTCAGGGGCTGGATCACCCCTCCACTTT.

The gene calls are TRBV4-1 and TRBJ2-7; 9 bases map to TRBD2. This CDR3 region has 16 residues. Trimming removed 3 bases from V and 2 bases from J; junction bases left unmatched: 8. Germline V gives CDR1 MGHRA, CDR2 YSYEKL. In DNA form, the CDR3 reads TGCGCCAGCAGCCAGGGGGGTAGCGGGGGAACCTACGAGCAGTACTTC. This codes for CASSQGGSGGTYEQYF.

The rearrangement uses TRBV10-3 and TRBJ1-2, with a weak D call TRBD1 (6 bases). Germline CDR1 and CDR2: ENHRY and SYGVKD. There are 14 residues in the CDR3. V gave up 8 bases and J gave up 3 bases, with 16 bases separating them. CDR3 sequence reads: CAIHPDGGDYGYTF. As DNA, the CDR3 is TGTGCCATCCATCCCGACGGGGGCGACTATGGCTACACCTTC.

This chain uses TRBV2 with TRBJ1-4; no firm D call. The CDR3 runs to 13 residues. The germline gives CDR1 SNHLY, CDR2 FYNNEI. Trimming removed 10 bases from V and 8 bases from J, with 17 bases in between. DNA for the CDR3: TGTGCCACCGCAATACAGTGGGGAGAAAAACTGTTTTTT. Protein sequence: CATAIQWGEKLFF.

This clonotype was recorded at least ten times. V gene TRBV7-9 combines with J gene TRBJ2-7; D may match TRBD1 or TRBD2 (5 bases each). CDR3 length: 12 residues. V lost 7 bases, J lost 3 bases, and 10 bases lay in between. CDR1 SEHNR and CDR2 FQNEAQ come from the germline V gene (reference sequence). The CDR3 spells CASIGADYEQYF. As DNA, the CDR3 is TGTGCCAGCATCGGGGCGGACTACGAGCAGTACTTC. Using reference TRBV7-9 and TRBJ2-7 for the parts outside the CDR3, the full variable domain is DTGVSQNPRHKITKRGQNVTFRCDPISEHNRLYWYRQTLGQGPEFLTYFQNEAQLEKSRLLSDRFSAERPKGSFSTLEIQRTEQGDSAMYLCASIGADYEQYFGPGTRLTVT.